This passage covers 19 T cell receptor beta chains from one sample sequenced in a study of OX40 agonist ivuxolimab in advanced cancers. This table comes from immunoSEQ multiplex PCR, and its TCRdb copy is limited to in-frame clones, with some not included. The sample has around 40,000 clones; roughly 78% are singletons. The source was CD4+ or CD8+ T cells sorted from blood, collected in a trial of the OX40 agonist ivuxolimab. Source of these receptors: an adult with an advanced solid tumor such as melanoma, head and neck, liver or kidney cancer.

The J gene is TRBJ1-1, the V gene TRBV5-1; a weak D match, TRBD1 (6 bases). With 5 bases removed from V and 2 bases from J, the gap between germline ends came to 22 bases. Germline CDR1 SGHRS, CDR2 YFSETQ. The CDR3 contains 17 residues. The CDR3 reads CASRRLNMDRYNTEAFF. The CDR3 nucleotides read TGCGCCAGCAGGAGACTTAATATGGACAGATATAACACTGAAGCTTTCTTT.

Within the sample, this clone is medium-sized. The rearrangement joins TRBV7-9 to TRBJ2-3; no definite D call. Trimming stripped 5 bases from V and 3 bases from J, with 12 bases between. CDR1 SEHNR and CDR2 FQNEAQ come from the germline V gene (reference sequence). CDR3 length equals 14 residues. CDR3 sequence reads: CASSPRWATDTQYF. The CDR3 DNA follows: TGTGCCAGCAGCCCCCGGTGGGCAACAGATACGCAGTATTTT.

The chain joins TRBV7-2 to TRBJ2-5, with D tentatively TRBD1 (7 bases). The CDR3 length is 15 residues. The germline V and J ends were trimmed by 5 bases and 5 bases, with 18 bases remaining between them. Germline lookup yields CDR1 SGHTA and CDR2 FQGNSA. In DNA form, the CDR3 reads TGTGCCAGCAGCCTCGGAGGCGGGACAGAGGAGACCCAGTACTTC. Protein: CASSLGGGTEETQYF.

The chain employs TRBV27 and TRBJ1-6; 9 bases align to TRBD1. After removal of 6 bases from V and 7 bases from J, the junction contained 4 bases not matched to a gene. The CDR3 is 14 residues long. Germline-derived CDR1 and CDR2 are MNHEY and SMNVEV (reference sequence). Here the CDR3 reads CASRMDRGNSPLHF. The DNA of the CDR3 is TGTGCCAGCAGGATGGACAGGGGAAATTCACCCCTCCACTTT.

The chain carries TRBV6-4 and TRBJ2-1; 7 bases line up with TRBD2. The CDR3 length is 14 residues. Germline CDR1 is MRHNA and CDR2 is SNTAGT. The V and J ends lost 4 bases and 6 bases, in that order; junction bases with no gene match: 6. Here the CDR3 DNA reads TGTGCCAGCAGTGTCGGGGGGTTGATCAATGAGCAGTTCTTC. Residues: CASSVGGLINEQFF.

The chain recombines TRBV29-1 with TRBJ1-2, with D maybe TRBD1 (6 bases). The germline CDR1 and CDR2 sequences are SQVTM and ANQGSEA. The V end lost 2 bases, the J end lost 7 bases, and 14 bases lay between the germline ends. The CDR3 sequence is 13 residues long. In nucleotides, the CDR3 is TGCAGCGTTGAAATGGGGGCGCAGCGTGGCTACACCTTC. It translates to CSVEMGAQRGYTF.

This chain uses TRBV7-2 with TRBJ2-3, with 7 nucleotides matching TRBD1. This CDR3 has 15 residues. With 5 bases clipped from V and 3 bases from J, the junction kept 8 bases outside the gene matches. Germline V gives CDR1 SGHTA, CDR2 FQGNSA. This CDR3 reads CASSLGGRGTDTQYF. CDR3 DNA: TGTGCCAGCAGCCTAGGGGGCAGGGGGACAGATACGCAGTATTTT.

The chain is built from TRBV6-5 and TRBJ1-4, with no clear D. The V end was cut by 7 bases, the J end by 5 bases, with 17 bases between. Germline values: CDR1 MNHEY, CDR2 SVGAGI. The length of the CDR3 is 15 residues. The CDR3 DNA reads TGTGCCAGCACCCCCTTCGGGCGATCCAATGAAAAACTGTTTTTT. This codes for CASTPFGRSNEKLFF.

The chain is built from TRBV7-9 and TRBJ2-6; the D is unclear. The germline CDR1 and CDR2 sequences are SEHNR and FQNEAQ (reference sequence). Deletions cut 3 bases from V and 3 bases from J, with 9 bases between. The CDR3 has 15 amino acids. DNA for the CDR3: TGTGCCAGCAGCTTTTCATCGGGTGGGGCCAACGTCCTGACTTTC. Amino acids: CASSFSSGGANVLTF.

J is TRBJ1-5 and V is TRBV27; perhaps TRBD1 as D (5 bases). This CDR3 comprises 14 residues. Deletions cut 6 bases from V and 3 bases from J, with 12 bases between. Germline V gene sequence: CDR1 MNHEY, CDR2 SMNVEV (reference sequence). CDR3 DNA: TGTGCCAGCAGACTAAGGGGTCACAATCAGCCCCAGCATTTT. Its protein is CASRLRGHNQPQHF.

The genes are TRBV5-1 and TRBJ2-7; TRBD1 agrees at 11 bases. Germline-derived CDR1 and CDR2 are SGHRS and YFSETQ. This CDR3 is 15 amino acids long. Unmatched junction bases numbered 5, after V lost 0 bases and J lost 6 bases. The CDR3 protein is CASSLGGTGGSEQYF. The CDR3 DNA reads TGCGCCAGCAGCTTGGGTGGGACAGGGGGTTCCGAGCAGTACTTC.

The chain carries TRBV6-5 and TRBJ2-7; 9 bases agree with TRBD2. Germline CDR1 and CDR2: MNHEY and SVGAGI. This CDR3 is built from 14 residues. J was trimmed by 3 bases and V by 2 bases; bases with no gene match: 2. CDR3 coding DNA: TGTGCCAGCAGTTACCAGCGGGGGGACTACGAGCAGTACTTC. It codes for CASSYQRGDYEQYF.

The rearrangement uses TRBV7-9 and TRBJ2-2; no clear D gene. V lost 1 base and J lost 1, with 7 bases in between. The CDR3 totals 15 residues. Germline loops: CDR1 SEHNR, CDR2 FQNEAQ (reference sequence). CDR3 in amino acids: CASSLDGVNTGELFF. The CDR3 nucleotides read TGTGCCAGCAGCTTAGATGGTGTGAACACCGGGGAGCTGTTTTTT.

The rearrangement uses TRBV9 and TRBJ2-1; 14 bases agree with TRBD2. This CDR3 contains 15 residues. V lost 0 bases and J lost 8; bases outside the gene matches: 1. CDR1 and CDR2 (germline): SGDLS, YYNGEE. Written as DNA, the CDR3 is TGTGCCAGCAGCGTAGGGGGACTAGCGGGAGATGAGCAGTTCTTC. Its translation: CASSVGGLAGDEQFF.

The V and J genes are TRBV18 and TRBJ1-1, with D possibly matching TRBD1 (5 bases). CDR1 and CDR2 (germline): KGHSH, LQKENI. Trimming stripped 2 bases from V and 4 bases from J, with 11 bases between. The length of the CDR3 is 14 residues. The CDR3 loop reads CASSPNTGGTEAFF. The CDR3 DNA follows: TGTGCCAGCTCACCAAATACAGGAGGCACTGAAGCTTTCTTT.

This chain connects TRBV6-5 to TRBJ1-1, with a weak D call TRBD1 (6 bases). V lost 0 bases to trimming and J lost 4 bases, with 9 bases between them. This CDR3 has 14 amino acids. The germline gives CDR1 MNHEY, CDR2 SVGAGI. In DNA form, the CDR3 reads TGTGCCAGCAGTTACTCGAAGGGGGTCACTGAAGCTTTCTTT. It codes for CASSYSKGVTEAFF.

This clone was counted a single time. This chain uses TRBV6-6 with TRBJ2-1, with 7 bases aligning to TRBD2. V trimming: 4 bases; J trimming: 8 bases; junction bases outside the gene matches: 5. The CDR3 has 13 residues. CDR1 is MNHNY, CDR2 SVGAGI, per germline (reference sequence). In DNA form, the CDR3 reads TGTGCCAGCAGTTGGGCGGGAGCGGATGAGCAGTTCTTC. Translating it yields CASSWAGADEQFF.

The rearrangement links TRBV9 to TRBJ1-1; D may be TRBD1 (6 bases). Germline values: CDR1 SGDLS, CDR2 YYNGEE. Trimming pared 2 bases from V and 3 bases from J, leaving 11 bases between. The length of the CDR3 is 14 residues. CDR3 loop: CASSVTGKDTEAFF. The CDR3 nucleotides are TGTGCCAGCAGCGTTACAGGGAAGGACACTGAAGCTTTCTTT.

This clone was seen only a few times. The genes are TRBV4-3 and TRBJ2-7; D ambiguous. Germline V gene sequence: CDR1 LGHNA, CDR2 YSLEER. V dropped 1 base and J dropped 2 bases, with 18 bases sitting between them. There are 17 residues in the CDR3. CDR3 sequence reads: CASSQGPAQATTYEQYF. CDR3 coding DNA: TGCGCCAGCAGCCAAGGCCCTGCCCAGGCTACAACCTACGAGCAGTACTTC.